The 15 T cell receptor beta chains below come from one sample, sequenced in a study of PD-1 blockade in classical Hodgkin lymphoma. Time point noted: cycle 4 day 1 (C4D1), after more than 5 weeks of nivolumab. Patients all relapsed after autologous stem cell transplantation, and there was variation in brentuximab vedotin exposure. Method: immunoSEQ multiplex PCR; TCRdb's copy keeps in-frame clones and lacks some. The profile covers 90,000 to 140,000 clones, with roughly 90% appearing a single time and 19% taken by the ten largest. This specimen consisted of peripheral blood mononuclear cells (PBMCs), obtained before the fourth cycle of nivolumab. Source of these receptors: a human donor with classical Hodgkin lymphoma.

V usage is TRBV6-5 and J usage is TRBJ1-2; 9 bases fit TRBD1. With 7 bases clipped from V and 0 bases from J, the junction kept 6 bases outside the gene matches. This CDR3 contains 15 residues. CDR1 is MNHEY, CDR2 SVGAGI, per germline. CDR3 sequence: CASTGQGQANYGYTF. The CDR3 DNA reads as TGTGCCAGCACCGGACAGGGGCAAGCTAACTATGGCTACACCTTC.

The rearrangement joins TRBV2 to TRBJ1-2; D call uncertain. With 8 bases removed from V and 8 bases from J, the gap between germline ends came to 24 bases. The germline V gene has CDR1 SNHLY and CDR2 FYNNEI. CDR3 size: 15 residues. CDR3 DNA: TGTGCCAGCGGTGGTTCCTATGTTACCCAACGCGGCTACACCTTC. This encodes CASGGSYVTQRGYTF.

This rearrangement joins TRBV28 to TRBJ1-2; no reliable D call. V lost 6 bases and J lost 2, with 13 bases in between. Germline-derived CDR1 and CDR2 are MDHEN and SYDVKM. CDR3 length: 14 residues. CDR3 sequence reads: CASSRRALNYGYTF. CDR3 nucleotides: TGTGCCAGCAGCAGGAGGGCCCTGAACTATGGCTACACCTTC.

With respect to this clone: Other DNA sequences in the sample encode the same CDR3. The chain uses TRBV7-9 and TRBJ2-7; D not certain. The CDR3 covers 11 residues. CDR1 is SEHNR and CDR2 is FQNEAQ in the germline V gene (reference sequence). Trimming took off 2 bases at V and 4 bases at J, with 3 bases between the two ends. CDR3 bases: TGTGCCAGCAGCTTACGTTACGAGCAGTACTTC. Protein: CASSLRYEQYF.

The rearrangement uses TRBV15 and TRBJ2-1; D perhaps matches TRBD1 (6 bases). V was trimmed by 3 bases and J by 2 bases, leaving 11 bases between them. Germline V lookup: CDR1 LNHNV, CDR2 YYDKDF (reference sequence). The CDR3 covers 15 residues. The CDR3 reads CATSSGGRAYNEQFF. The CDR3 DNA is TGTGCCACCAGCAGTGGGGGCAGAGCCTACAATGAGCAGTTCTTC. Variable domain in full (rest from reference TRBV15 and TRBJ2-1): DAMVIQNPRYQVTQFGKPVTLSCSQTLNHNVMYWYQQKSSQAPKLLFHYYDKDFNNEADTPDNFQSRRPNTSFCFLDIRSPGLGDTAMYLCATSSGGRAYNEQFFGPGTRLTVL.

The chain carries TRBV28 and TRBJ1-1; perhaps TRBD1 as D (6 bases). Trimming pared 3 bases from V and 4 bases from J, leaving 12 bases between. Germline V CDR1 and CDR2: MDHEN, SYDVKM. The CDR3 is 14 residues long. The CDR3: CASSFIGGRTEAFF. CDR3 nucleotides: TGTGCCAGCAGTTTCATCGGGGGGCGCACTGAAGCTTTCTTT. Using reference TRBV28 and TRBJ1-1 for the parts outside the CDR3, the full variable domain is DVKVTQSSRYLVKRTGEKVFLECVQDMDHENMFWYRQDPGLGLRLIYFSYDVKMKEKGDIPEGYSVSREKKERFSLILESASTNQTSMYLCASSFIGGRTEAFFGQGTRLTVV.

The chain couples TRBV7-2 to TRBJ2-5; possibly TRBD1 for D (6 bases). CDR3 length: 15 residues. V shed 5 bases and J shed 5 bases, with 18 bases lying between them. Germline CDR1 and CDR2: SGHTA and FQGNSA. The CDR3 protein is CASSPTSRGRETQYF. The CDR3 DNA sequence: TGTGCCAGCAGCCCCACCAGCAGGGGCAGGGAGACCCAGTACTTC.

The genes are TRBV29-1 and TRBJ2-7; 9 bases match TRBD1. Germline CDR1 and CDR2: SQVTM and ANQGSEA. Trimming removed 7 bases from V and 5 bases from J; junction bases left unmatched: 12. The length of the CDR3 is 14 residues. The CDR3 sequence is CSAGTGTGFDEQYF. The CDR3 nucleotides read TGCAGCGCCGGAACCGGGACAGGGTTCGACGAGCAGTACTTC.

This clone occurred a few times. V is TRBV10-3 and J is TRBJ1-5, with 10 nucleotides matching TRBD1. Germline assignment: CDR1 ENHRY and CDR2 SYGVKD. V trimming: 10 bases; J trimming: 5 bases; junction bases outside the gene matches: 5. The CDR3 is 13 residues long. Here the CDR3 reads CATTGTGDQPQHF. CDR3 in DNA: TGTGCCACCACCGGGACAGGGGATCAGCCCCAGCATTTT.

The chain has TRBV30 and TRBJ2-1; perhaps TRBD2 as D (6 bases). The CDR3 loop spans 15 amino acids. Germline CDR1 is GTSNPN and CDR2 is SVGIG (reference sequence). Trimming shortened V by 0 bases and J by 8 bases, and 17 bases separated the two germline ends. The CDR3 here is CAWSVRSGGVDEQFF. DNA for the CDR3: TGTGCCTGGAGTGTACGGTCCGGCGGGGTCGATGAGCAGTTCTTC.

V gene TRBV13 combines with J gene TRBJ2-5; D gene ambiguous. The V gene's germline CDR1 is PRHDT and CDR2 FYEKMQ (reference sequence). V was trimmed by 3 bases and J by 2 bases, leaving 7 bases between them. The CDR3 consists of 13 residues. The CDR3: CASSFGQQETQYF. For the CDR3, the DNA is TGTGCCAGCAGCTTCGGGCAGCAAGAGACCCAGTACTTC.

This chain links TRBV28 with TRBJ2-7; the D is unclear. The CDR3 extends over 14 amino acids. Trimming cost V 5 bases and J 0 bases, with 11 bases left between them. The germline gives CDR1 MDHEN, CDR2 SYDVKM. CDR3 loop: CASSTTFPSYEQYF. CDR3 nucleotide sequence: TGTGCCAGCAGTACCACCTTCCCCTCCTACGAGCAGTACTTC. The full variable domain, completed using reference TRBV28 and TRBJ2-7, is DVKVTQSSRYLVKRTGEKVFLECVQDMDHENMFWYRQDPGLGLRLIYFSYDVKMKEKGDIPEGYSVSREKKERFSLILESASTNQTSMYLCASSTTFPSYEQYFGPGTRLTVT.

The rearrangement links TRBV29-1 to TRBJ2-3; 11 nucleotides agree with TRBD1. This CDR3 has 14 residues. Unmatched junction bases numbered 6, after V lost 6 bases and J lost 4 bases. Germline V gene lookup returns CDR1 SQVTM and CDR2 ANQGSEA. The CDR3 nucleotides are TGCAGCGTACGCCCGGGACAGGGGGCAGATACGCAGTATTTT. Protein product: CSVRPGQGADTQYF.

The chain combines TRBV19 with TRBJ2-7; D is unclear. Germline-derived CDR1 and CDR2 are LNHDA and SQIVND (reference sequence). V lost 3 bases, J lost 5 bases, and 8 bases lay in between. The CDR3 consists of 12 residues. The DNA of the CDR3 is TGTGCCAGTAGTATGGGGTCCGACGAGCAGTACTTC. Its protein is CASSMGSDEQYF.

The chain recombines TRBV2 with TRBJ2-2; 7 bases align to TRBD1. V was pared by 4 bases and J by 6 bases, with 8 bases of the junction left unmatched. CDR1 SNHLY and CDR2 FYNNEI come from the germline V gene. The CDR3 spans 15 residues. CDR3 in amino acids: CASSAQGMISGELFF. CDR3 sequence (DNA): TGTGCCAGCAGTGCACAGGGGATGATCTCCGGGGAGCTGTTTTTT.